The 10 T cell receptor beta chains below come from one sample, sequenced in a study of cytomegalovirus exposure and HLA in healthy donors. The PCR was carried out with 60 Vbeta primers and 13 Jbeta primers. Generated by immunoSEQ multiplex PCR, the TCRdb table keeps only in-frame clones and is missing some. The top ten clones hold approximately 20% of a sample with approximately 80,000 clones, less than 80% of them seen once. Sequencing was carried out using PBMCs. Receptor source: a man in his thirties or forties in good health and CMV-seropositive.

This rearrangement joins TRBV6-1 to TRBJ1-4; TRBD1 matches at 8 bases. V lost 6 bases to trimming and J lost 7 bases; unmatched junction nucleotides: 7. From germline, CDR1 is MNHNS and CDR2 SASEGT. This CDR3 contains 14 residues. The CDR3 region has the DNA TGTGCCAGCAGAGAATTGACAGGGGTTGAAAAACTGTTTTTT. This codes for CASRELTGVEKLFF.

The CDR3 region has the DNA TGTGCCAGCAGCTTAGTCCTAGCGGGCATCTCCTACGAGCAGTACTTC. It yields the protein CASSLVLAGISYEQYF. This sequence joins TRBV7-2 and TRBJ2-7, with 8 bases aligning to TRBD2. The CDR3 totals 16 residues. Germline CDR1 reads SGHTA; CDR2 reads FQGNSA. The V gene end was trimmed by 1 base and the J gene end by 0 bases; junction bases not matched to a gene: 5.

This clone was seen only once. This chain connects TRBV7-9 to TRBJ2-7, with D maybe TRBD1 (6 bases). With 4 bases removed from V and 3 bases from J, the gap between germline ends came to 16 bases. Germline V gives CDR1 SEHNR, CDR2 FQNEAQ (reference sequence). The CDR3 consists of 15 residues. CDR3 loop: CASSSSSGHLYEQYF. DNA of the CDR3: TGTGCCAGCAGCTCTTCCTCGGGACACCTCTACGAGCAGTACTTC.

This rearrangement joins TRBV4-1 to TRBJ1-2, with a weak D call TRBD1 (6 bases). Deletions cut 4 bases from V and 7 bases from J, with 16 bases between. Germline loops: CDR1 MGHRA, CDR2 YSYEKL. This CDR3 contains 14 residues. The CDR3 is CASSPPLAGAGYTF. DNA of the CDR3: TGCGCCAGCAGCCCTCCACTTGCAGGGGCTGGCTACACCTTC.

This sequence joins TRBV2 and TRBJ2-7; 11 positions match TRBD2. Germline V lookup: CDR1 SNHLY, CDR2 FYNNEI. Trimming cost V 6 bases and J 2 bases; bases outside gene matches: 9. The CDR3 runs to 16 residues. In nucleotides, the CDR3 is TGTGCCAGCAGGTCACTAGCGGGGGCCACTACCTACGAGCAGTACTTC. Protein: CASRSLAGATTYEQYF. Full variable domain (rest looked up from reference TRBV2 and TRBJ2-7): EPEVTQTPSHQVTQMGQEVILRCVPISNHLYFYWYRQILGQKVEFLVSFYNNEISEKSEIFDDQFSVERPDGSNFTLKIRSTKLEDSAMYFCASRSLAGATTYEQYFGPGTRLTVT.

V usage is TRBV28 and J usage is TRBJ1-2; 8 bases align to TRBD1. The V gene's germline CDR1 is MDHEN and CDR2 SYDVKM. Trimming at V came to 4 bases and at J to 0 bases, leaving 4 bases not matched to a gene. The CDR3 sequence is 15 residues long. This CDR3 reads CASSSGTGANYGYTF. The DNA for the CDR3 is TGTGCCAGCAGTTCCGGGACAGGCGCTAACTATGGCTACACCTTC.

The gene calls are TRBV27 and TRBJ2-2, with 7 bases aligning to TRBD2. The germline V gene has CDR1 MNHEY and CDR2 SMNVEV (reference sequence). CDR3 size: 15 residues. Trimming took 5 bases from V and 8 from J; bases not matched to a gene: 11. The CDR3 nucleotides read TGTGCCAGCAGTCCCGGGGTCGGGGGGATTGGGGAGCTGTTTTTT. This encodes CASSPGVGGIGELFF.

For this clone: The identical CDR3 is also encoded by other nucleotide sequences in the sample. This rearrangement joins TRBV5-6 to TRBJ1-3; no firm D call. The germline CDR1 and CDR2 sequences are SGHDT and YYEEEE. This CDR3 is 13 amino acids long. V was pared by 2 bases and J by 0 bases, with 3 bases between. CDR3 amino acids: CASSFSSGNTIYF. The CDR3 region has the DNA TGTGCCAGCAGCTTTAGCTCTGGAAACACCATATATTTT.

As regards this clone: The germline gene is not matched at one end of the junction; a read error may be the cause. The genes are TRBV5-6 and TRBJ1-5; 7 bases align to TRBD1. The CDR3 covers 15 residues. The V gene's germline CDR1 is SGHDT and CDR2 YYEEEE. Written as DNA, the CDR3 is TGTGCCAGCAGCTTGGGGGACAGAGAGAATCAGCCCCAGAATTTT. Translated: CASSLGDRENQPQNF.

V usage is TRBV7-8 and J usage is TRBJ1-1; 10 bases line up with TRBD1. Trimming at V came to 4 bases and at J to 3 bases, leaving 8 bases not matched to a gene. Germline loops: CDR1 SGHVS, CDR2 FQNEAQ. This CDR3 has 16 amino acids. In nucleotides, the CDR3 is TGTGCCAGCAGCTCTTTTACCGGGACAGGGGACACTGAAGCTTTCTTT. Its translation is CASSSFTGTGDTEAFF.